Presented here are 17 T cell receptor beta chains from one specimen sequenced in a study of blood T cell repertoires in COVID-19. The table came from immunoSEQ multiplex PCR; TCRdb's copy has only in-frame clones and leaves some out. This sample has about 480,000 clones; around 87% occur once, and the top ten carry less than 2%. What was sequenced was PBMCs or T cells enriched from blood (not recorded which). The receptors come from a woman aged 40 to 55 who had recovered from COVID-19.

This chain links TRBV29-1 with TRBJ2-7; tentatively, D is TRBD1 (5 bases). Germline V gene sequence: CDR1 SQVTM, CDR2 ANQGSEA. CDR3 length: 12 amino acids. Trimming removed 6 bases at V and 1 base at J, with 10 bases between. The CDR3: CSVAQVSYEQYF. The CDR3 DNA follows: TGCAGCGTAGCACAGGTTTCCTACGAGCAGTACTTC.

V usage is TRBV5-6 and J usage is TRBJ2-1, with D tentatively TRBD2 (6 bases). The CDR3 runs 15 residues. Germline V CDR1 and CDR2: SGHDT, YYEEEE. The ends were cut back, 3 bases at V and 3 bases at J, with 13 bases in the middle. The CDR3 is CASSSHQEGYNEQFF. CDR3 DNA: TGTGCCAGCAGCTCGCACCAGGAGGGCTACAATGAGCAGTTCTTC.

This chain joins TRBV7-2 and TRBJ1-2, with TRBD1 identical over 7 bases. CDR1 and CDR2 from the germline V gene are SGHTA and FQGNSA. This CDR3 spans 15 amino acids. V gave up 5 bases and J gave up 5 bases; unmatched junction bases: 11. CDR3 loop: CASSPGQATRYGYTF. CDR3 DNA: TGTGCCAGCAGCCCAGGACAGGCGACCCGTTATGGCTACACCTTC.

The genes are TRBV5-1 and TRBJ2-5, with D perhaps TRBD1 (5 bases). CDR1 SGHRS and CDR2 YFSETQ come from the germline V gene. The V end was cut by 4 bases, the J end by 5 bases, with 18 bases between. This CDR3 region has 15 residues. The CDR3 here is CASSPNPGLYETQYF. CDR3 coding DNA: TGCGCCAGCAGCCCGAACCCAGGGCTCTACGAGACCCAGTACTTC.

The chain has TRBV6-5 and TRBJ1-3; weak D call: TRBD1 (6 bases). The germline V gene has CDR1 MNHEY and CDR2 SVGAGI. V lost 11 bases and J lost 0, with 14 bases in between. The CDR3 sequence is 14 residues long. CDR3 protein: CASAQGFSGNTIYF. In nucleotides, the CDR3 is TGTGCCTCAGCACAGGGCTTCTCTGGAAACACCATATATTTT.

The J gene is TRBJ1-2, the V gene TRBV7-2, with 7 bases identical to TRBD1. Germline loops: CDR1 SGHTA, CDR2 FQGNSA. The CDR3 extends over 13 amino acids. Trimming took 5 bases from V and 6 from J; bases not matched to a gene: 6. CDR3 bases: TGTGCCAGCAGCCTGACAGGGTCCCATGGCTACACCTTC. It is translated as CASSLTGSHGYTF. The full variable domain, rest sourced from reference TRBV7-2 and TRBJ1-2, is GAGVSQSPSNKVTEKGKDVELRCDPISGHTALYWYRQSLGQGLEFLIYFQGNSAPDKSGLPSDRFSAERTGGSVSTLTIQRTQQEDSAVYLCASSLTGSHGYTFGSGTRLTVV.

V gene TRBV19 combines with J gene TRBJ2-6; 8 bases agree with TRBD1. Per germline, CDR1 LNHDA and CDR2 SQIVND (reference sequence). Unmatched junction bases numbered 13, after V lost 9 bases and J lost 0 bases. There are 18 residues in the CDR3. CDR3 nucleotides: TGTGCCAGCAACCGGGGTGGACAGGGAGGCTCTGGGGCCAACGTCCTGACTTTC. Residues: CASNRGGQGGSGANVLTF.

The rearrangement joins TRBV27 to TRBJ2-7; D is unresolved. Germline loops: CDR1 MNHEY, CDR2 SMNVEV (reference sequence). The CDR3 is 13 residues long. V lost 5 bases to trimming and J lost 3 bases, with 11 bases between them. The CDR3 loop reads CASSPHSGYEQYF. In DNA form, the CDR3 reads TGTGCCAGCAGTCCCCACTCCGGCTACGAGCAGTACTTC.

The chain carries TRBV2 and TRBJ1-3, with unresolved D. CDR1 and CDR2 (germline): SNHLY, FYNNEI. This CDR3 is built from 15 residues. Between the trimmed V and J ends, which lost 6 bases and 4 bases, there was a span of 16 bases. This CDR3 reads CASRDRELWGNTIYF. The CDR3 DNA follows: TGTGCCAGCAGGGATCGGGAGTTGTGGGGAAACACCATATATTTT.

Here the CDR3 DNA reads TGCGCCAGCAGCCAAGATTGGGGGACAGATGCGAACACCATATATTTT. Protein sequence: CASSQDWGTDANTIYF. The chain has TRBV4-1 and TRBJ1-3, with 7 bases fitting TRBD1. This CDR3 spans 16 amino acids. Germline loops: CDR1 MGHRA, CDR2 YSYEKL. Germline trimming cut 0 bases from V and 7 bases from J; bases unmatched to any gene: 9.

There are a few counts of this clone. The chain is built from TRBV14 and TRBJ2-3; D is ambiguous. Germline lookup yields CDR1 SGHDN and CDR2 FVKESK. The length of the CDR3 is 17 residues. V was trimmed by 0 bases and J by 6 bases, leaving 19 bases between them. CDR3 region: CASSQDWPRHELDTQYF. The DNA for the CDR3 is TGTGCCAGCAGCCAAGATTGGCCTAGGCATGAGTTGGATACGCAGTATTTT. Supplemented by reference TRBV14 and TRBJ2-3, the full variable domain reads EAGVTQFPSHSVIEKGQTVTLRCDPISGHDNLYWYRRVMGKEIKFLLHFVKESKQDESGMPNNRFLAERTGGTYSTLKVQPAELEDSGVYFCASSQDWPRHELDTQYFGPGTRLTVL.

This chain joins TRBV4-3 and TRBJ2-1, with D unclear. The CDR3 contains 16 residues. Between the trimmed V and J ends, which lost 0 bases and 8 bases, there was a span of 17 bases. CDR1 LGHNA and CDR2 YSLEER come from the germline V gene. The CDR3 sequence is CASSQDSTGSQDEQFF. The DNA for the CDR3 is TGCGCCAGCAGCCAAGATAGCACGGGTTCACAAGATGAGCAGTTCTTC.

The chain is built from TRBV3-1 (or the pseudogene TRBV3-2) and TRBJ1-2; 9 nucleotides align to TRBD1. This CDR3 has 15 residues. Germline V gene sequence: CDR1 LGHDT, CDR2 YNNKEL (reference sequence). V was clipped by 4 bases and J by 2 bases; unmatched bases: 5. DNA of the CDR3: TGTGCCAGCAGCCCGGGGACAGGGTTAAACTATGGCTACACCTTC. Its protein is CASSPGTGLNYGYTF.

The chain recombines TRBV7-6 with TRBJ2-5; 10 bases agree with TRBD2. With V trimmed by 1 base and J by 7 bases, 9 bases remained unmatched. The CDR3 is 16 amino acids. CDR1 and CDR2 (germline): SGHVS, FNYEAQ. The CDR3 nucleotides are TGTGCCAGCAGCTTAGGCCTTAGCGGGAGGATTGGGACCCAGTACTTC. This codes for CASSLGLSGRIGTQYF.

CDR3 residues: CASSVSQMNTEAFF. The CDR3 bases are TGTGCCAGCAGTGTATCACAGATGAACACTGAAGCTTTCTTT. V gene TRBV2 combines with J gene TRBJ1-1; no firm D call. Trimming cost V 4 bases and J 0 bases, with 9 bases left between them. The CDR3 is made up of 14 amino acids. CDR1 SNHLY and CDR2 FYNNEI come from the germline V gene.

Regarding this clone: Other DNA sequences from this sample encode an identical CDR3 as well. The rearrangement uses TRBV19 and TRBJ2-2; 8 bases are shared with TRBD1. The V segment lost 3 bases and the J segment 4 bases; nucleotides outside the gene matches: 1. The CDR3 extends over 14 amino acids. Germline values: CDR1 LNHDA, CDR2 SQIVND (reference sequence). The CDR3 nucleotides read TGTGCCAGTAGTATTCAGGGGGCCACCGGGGAGCTGTTTTTT. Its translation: CASSIQGATGELFF. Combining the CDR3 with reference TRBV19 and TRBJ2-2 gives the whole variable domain DGGITQSPKYLFRKEGQNVTLSCEQNLNHDAMYWYRQDPGQGLRLIYYSQIVNDFQKGDIAEGYSVSREKKESFPLTVTSAQKNPTAFYLCASSIQGATGELFFGEGSRLTVL.

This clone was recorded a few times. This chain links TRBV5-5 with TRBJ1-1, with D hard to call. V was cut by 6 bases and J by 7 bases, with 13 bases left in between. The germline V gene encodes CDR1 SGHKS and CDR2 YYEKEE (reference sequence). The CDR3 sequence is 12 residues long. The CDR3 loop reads CASNQAAGEAFF. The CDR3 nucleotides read TGTGCCAGCAACCAGGCGGCGGGTGAAGCTTTCTTT.